One and the same sample provided the 22 T cell receptor beta chains below, sequenced in a study of OX40 agonist ivuxolimab in advanced cancers. Libraries were prepared by immunoSEQ multiplex PCR; TCRdb keeps only in-frame clonotypes and omits some of them. The table records some 98,000 clones, approximately 80% of them present only once. The material sequenced was CD4+ or CD8+ T cells sorted from blood, taken in a trial of the OX40 agonist ivuxolimab. The receptors were sampled from an adult with an advanced solid tumor such as melanoma, head and neck, liver or kidney cancer.

The chain recombines TRBV5-4 with TRBJ1-2, with D perhaps matching TRBD1 (6 bases). V gave up 4 bases and J gave up 8 bases, with 18 bases separating them. Germline V gives CDR1 SGHNT, CDR2 YYREEE (reference sequence). The CDR3 contains 14 residues. This CDR3 is CASSRAAGAGGYTF. The CDR3 DNA sequence: TGTGCCAGCAGCCGAGCGGCAGGGGCAGGGGGCTACACCTTC.

The chain has TRBV4-3 and TRBJ1-2, with D tentatively TRBD1 (6 bases). This CDR3 is built from 13 residues. Germline V gives CDR1 LGHNA, CDR2 YSLEER. V lost 4 bases to trimming and J lost 4 bases, with 10 bases between them. The chain's CDR3 is CASSRSGAYGYTF. CDR3 DNA sequence: TGCGCCAGCAGCCGCTCGGGGGCCTATGGCTACACCTTC.

The chain has TRBV27 and TRBJ2-1; 10 bases are a match to TRBD1. The germline CDR1 and CDR2 sequences are MNHEY and SMNVEV (reference sequence). The CDR3 has 16 amino acids. V trimming: 5 bases; J trimming: 1 base; junction bases outside the gene matches: 5. The CDR3 here is CASSLGQGRSYNEQFF. CDR3 sequence (DNA): TGTGCCAGCAGTCTGGGACAGGGGCGTTCCTACAATGAGCAGTTCTTC.

The rearrangement joins TRBV29-1 to TRBJ2-1; D remains ambiguous. Trimming removed 0 bases at V and 15 bases at J, with 18 bases between. This CDR3 region has 13 residues. The germline V gene encodes CDR1 SQVTM and CDR2 ANQGSEA. For the CDR3, the DNA is TGCAGCGTTGAAGATCTGAGTAGACAAGGGCGGTTCTTC. Translating it yields CSVEDLSRQGRFF.

V and J are TRBV19 and TRBJ1-3; a possible D gene is TRBD1 (6 bases). V was clipped by 6 bases and J by 6 bases, with 12 bases between them. Germline CDR1 reads LNHDA; CDR2 reads SQIVND (reference sequence). This CDR3 comprises 13 residues. The CDR3 loop reads CASSTGRENTIYF. In DNA form, the CDR3 reads TGTGCCAGTAGCACAGGGAGGGAAAACACCATATATTTT.

This chain connects TRBV9 to TRBJ2-5, with D hard to call. Trimming shortened V by 0 bases and J by 1 base, and 13 bases separated the two germline ends. CDR1 SGDLS and CDR2 YYNGEE come from the germline V gene. The CDR3 loop spans 16 amino acids. CDR3 in amino acids: CASSVGSTQSQETQYF. The DNA for the CDR3 is TGTGCCAGCAGCGTAGGGTCAACACAATCCCAAGAGACCCAGTACTTC.

The chain links TRBV19 to TRBJ2-4; TRBD1 matches 9 bases. This CDR3 spans 15 amino acids. The germline V gene encodes CDR1 LNHDA and CDR2 SQIVND (reference sequence). With V trimmed by 0 bases and J by 4 bases, 1 base remained unmatched. CDR3 in amino acids: CASSIDGTGKNIQYF. The CDR3 DNA follows: TGTGCCAGTAGTATAGATGGGACAGGGAAAAACATTCAGTACTTC. The variable domain in full, completed from reference TRBV19 and TRBJ2-4, reads DGGITQSPKYLFRKEGQNVTLSCEQNLNHDAMYWYRQDPGQGLRLIYYSQIVNDFQKGDIAEGYSVSREKKESFPLTVTSAQKNPTAFYLCASSIDGTGKNIQYFGAGTRLSVL.

J is TRBJ1-2 and V is TRBV10-3; the D is unclear. From germline, CDR1 is ENHRY and CDR2 SYGVKD. V was trimmed by 7 bases and J by 3 bases, leaving 15 bases between them. This CDR3 comprises 14 residues. The CDR3 DNA reads TGTGCCATCAATGGCGGGTCTATAGACTATGGCTACACCTTC. Amino acid sequence: CAINGGSIDYGYTF.

The chain carries TRBV7-2 and TRBJ2-7, with 10 nucleotides matching TRBD1. Trimming at V came to 5 bases and at J to 6 bases, leaving 7 bases not matched to a gene. The CDR3 runs to 14 residues. Germline CDR1 and CDR2: SGHTA and FQGNSA. The CDR3 loop reads CASSLDRGLAEQYF. The CDR3 DNA reads as TGTGCCAGCAGCCTAGACAGGGGGCTGGCCGAGCAGTACTTC.

V usage is TRBV6-6 and J usage is TRBJ2-2, with 7 bases that match TRBD1. The J segment lost 1 base and the V segment lost 6 bases, leaving 2 bases of the junction unmatched. CDR1 is MNHNY and CDR2 is SVGAGI in the germline V gene (reference sequence). The CDR3 is 14 amino acids. CDR3: CASSGTVNTGELFF. DNA of the CDR3: TGTGCCAGCAGCGGGACAGTGAACACCGGGGAGCTGTTTTTT.

The chain links TRBV19 to TRBJ1-2, with 7 bases fitting TRBD1. CDR3 length equals 16 residues. V was pared by 1 base and J by 5 bases, with 10 bases of the junction left unmatched. The V gene's germline CDR1 is LNHDA and CDR2 SQIVND (reference sequence). The CDR3 region is CASSIGSARGNYGYTF. CDR3 DNA: TGTGCCAGTAGTATAGGCAGTGCCAGGGGGAATTATGGCTACACCTTC.

Comment on this clone: One junction end disagrees with the germline gene, perhaps due to a read error. The genes are TRBV27 and TRBJ2-5; 9 bases match TRBD1. The length of the CDR3 is 15 residues. Germline V gene data show CDR1 as MNHEY and CDR2 as SMNVEV (reference sequence). The CDR3 DNA sequence: TGTGCCAACAGTCCCAACAGGGGGCGCGGAGAGACCCAGTACTTC. This sequence encodes CANSPNRGRGETQYF.

The rearrangement joins TRBV28 to TRBJ1-1; TRBD1 matches 7 bases. The CDR3 is 15 amino acids. Trimming removed 6 bases from V and 1 base from J; junction bases left unmatched: 8. Germline-derived CDR1 and CDR2 are MDHEN and SYDVKM. The CDR3 region is CASRLSGGRNTEAFF. CDR3 coding DNA: TGTGCCAGCAGGCTTTCAGGGGGGAGGAACACTGAAGCTTTCTTT.

This clone showed up just once. The chain joins TRBV4-3 to TRBJ1-5; unclear D gene. Trimming took 0 bases from V and 15 from J, leaving 15 bases between them. Germline V CDR1 and CDR2: LGHNA, YSLEER. The CDR3 totals 13 residues. CDR3 loop: CASSQDLGREGHF. CDR3 sequence (DNA): TGCGCCAGCAGCCAAGATCTAGGGCGGGAGGGGCATTTT.

This sequence joins TRBV7-8 and TRBJ2-1, with a tentative D call TRBD2 (6 bases). Germline CDR1 reads SGHVS; CDR2 reads FQNEAQ. V was clipped by 1 base and J by 10 bases, with 14 bases between them. CDR3 length: 14 amino acids. CDR3 nucleotides: TGTGCCAGCAGCTTAGGTACTAGCCTCCAGGAGCAGTTCTTC. Translation gives CASSLGTSLQEQFF. Looking up the rest from reference TRBV7-8 and TRBJ2-1 gives the full variable domain: GAGVSQSPRYKVAKRGQDVALRCDPISGHVSLFWYQQALGQGPEFLTYFQNEAQLDKSGLPSDRFFAERPEGSVSTLKIQRTQQEDSAVYLCASSLGTSLQEQFFGPGTRLTVL.

The CDR3 here is CASSDGTSFAGELFF. CDR3 coding DNA: TGTGCCAGCAGCGATGGGACTAGTTTCGCCGGGGAGCTGTTTTTT. The V gene is TRBV5-6, the J gene TRBJ2-2, with 8 positions matching TRBD2. The germline gives CDR1 SGHDT, CDR2 YYEEEE. There are 15 residues in the CDR3. J lost 6 bases, V lost 4 bases, and 8 bases had no gene match.

The gene calls are TRBV6-6 and TRBJ2-3; D unclear. The V end was cut by 3 bases, the J end by 4 bases, with 11 bases between. There are 14 residues in the CDR3. CDR1 MNHNY and CDR2 SVGAGI come from the germline V gene (reference sequence). The CDR3 nucleotides read TGTGCCAGCAGTTATGGGGTCCAAGCAGATACGCAGTATTTT. Translated, it gives CASSYGVQADTQYF.

The rearrangement links TRBV18 to TRBJ2-5; D is unclear. V lost 3 bases to trimming and J lost 3 bases, with 8 bases between them. The CDR3 extends over 13 amino acids. Germline-derived CDR1 and CDR2 are KGHSH and LQKENI. The CDR3 reads CASSPVSEETQYF. CDR3 sequence (DNA): TGTGCCAGCTCACCGGTAAGCGAAGAGACCCAGTACTTC.

The chain links TRBV5-1 to TRBJ1-4, with a tentative D call TRBD1 (5 bases). The CDR3 is 16 residues long. Germline V gene sequence: CDR1 SGHRS, CDR2 YFSETQ. V gave up 3 bases and J gave up 6 bases, with 18 bases separating them. The CDR3 bases are TGCGCCAGCAGCTCCGGACGGCTAATAGGGGATGAAAAACTGTTTTTT. This gives the protein CASSSGRLIGDEKLFF. The variable domain in full, with the rest retrieved from reference TRBV5-1 and TRBJ1-4, is KAGVTQTPRYLIKTRGQQVTLSCSPISGHRSVSWYQQTPGQGLQFLFEYFSETQRNKGNFPGRFSGRQFSNSRSEMNVSTLELGDSALYLCASSSGRLIGDEKLFFGSGTQLSVL.

The chain employs TRBV6-6 and TRBJ2-5; 11 bases map to TRBD2. Germline loops: CDR1 MNHNY, CDR2 SVGAGI (reference sequence). V dropped 5 bases and J dropped 4; count of bases not matched to a gene: 6. The CDR3 totals 15 residues. As DNA, the CDR3 is TGTGCCAGCAGTCCTATAGCGGGAGGGGGAGAGACCCAGTACTTC. Its protein product is CASSPIAGGGETQYF.

This clone was detected only once. The V call is TRBV6-5, the J call TRBJ1-5; D gene ambiguous. Germline CDR1 MNHEY, CDR2 SVGAGI. V gave up 5 bases and J gave up 0 bases, with 11 bases separating them. This CDR3 has 15 residues. For the CDR3, the DNA is TGTGCCAGCAGTCTCGGAGGATATAGCAATCAGCCCCAGCATTTT. This sequence encodes CASSLGGYSNQPQHF.

Concerning this clone itself: This CDR3 is also generated by other DNA sequences in the sample. The chain links TRBV7-8 to TRBJ1-1; D uncertain. Trimming took 5 bases from V and 1 from J, leaving 8 bases between them. The germline V gene encodes CDR1 SGHVS and CDR2 FQNEAQ. CDR3 length equals 13 residues. The CDR3 here is CASSLGRNTEAFF. CDR3 nucleotides: TGTGCCAGCAGCCTAGGGCGGAACACTGAAGCTTTCTTT.